This entry concerns a single TCR beta chain. What it binds is unknown. The data belong to a study of blood T cells in healthy people across ages. For the second PCR, which ran for about 6 to 12 cycles, a sample-barcoded 5' primer and a J-beta primer mix were used. Each of the cDNA molecules was tagged by a template-switch adaptor with 12 random nucleotides. The yield of each sample was at least 2.5 million CDR3-containing paired-end reads. MiXCR, run by TCRdb on the 5' RACE reads, gives a single entry per CDR3 protein. The profile shows around 620,000 distinct CDR3 sequences, approximately 27% of them singletons. V lost 6 bases and J lost 10, with 13 bases in between. The CDR3 runs to 13 residues. Findings and caveats of the study: Age advanced and TCR beta diversity per million T cells fell, roughly linearly. A conclusive naive versus antigen-experienced comparison was prevented by the unsorted PBMCs.

The clonotype was recovered from a woman aged 70-85 years in good health. The chain combines TRBV12-3 or TRBV12-4 with TRBJ1-6; unclear D gene. The material sequenced was blood. CDR3: CASSYHGFSPLHF. Here the CDR3 DNA reads TGTGCCAGCAGCTATCACGGGTTCTCACCCCTCCACTTT.